The 32 T cell receptor beta chains below were found in one sample sequenced in a study of cytomegalovirus exposure and HLA in healthy donors. The primer mix had 60 Vbeta and 13 Jbeta primers. Some clones are missing from TCRdb's copy, which holds only in-frame ones; the method was immunoSEQ multiplex PCR. The profile shows under 200,000 clones, 84% of them singletons. The sequenced sample was PBMCs. These receptors were obtained from a boy between 2 and 15 years old in good health and CMV-seronegative.

The genes are TRBV27 and TRBJ1-2; maybe TRBD1 (6 bases). CDR1 and CDR2 (germline): MNHEY, SMNVEV (reference sequence). This CDR3 is 13 amino acids long. V was cut by 4 bases and J by 11 bases, with 17 bases left in between. The CDR3 is CASSYDRQARYTF. The CDR3 region has the DNA TGTGCCAGCAGTTACGATAGACAGGCCCGGTACACCTTC.

The chain is built from TRBV27 and TRBJ2-5; D is uncertain. The CDR3 has 13 amino acids. V was cut by 4 bases and J by 2 bases, with 8 bases left in between. Per germline, CDR1 MNHEY and CDR2 SMNVEV (reference sequence). The CDR3 sequence is CASSSAGQETQYF. Written as DNA, the CDR3 is TGTGCCAGCAGTTCGGCAGGACAAGAGACCCAGTACTTC.

This clone was recorded a few times. The gene calls are TRBV5-6 and TRBJ2-7, with D unresolved. This CDR3 spans 13 amino acids. Germline V gives CDR1 SGHDT, CDR2 YYEEEE. Trimming removed 0 bases at V and 3 bases at J, with 7 bases between. The CDR3 loop reads CASSLGGRYEQYF. CDR3 DNA sequence: TGTGCCAGCAGCTTGGGCGGCCGCTACGAGCAGTACTTC.

This chain links TRBV7-3 with TRBJ2-4, with 7 nucleotides matching TRBD1. Germline V gives CDR1 SGHTA, CDR2 FQGTGA. With 3 bases clipped from V and 8 bases from J, the junction kept 10 bases outside the gene matches. The length of the CDR3 is 15 residues. DNA for the CDR3: TGTGCCAGCAGCTTCAAGACAGGGAATGAAGACATTCAGTACTTC. Its protein product is CASSFKTGNEDIQYF.

The V and J genes are TRBV28 and TRBJ2-5, with D unresolved. V lost 7 bases, J lost 2 bases, and 14 bases lay in between. Germline CDR1 reads MDHEN; CDR2 reads SYDVKM. This CDR3 comprises 14 residues. CDR3 region: CASIAATNQETQYF. CDR3 bases: TGTGCCAGCATCGCGGCAACAAATCAAGAGACCCAGTACTTC.

The J gene is TRBJ1-2, the V gene TRBV7-9, with 8 bases that match TRBD1. The ends lost 2 bases at V and 8 bases at J; junction bases unmatched: 10. The CDR3 sequence is 15 residues long. The V gene's germline CDR1 is SEHNR and CDR2 FQNEAQ (reference sequence). In DNA form, the CDR3 reads TGTGCCAGCAGCTTACGTGGACAGGGAAGAGCCGGCTACACCTTC. Protein sequence: CASSLRGQGRAGYTF. The whole variable domain, remainder taken from reference TRBV7-9 and TRBJ1-2, is DTGVSQNPRHKITKRGQNVTFRCDPISEHNRLYWYRQTLGQGPEFLTYFQNEAQLEKSRLLSDRFSAERPKGSFSTLEIQRTEQGDSAMYLCASSLRGQGRAGYTFGSGTRLTVV.

This clone was seen once. This sequence joins TRBV7-6 and TRBJ2-2; no clear D. The germline CDR1 and CDR2 sequences are SGHVS and FNYEAQ. The CDR3 is 15 residues long. V gave up 3 bases and J gave up 1 base, with 9 bases separating them. CDR3 nucleotide sequence: TGTGCCAGCAGCTTCGCGACACTGAACACCGGGGAGCTGTTTTTT. Translated, it gives CASSFATLNTGELFF.

The chain has TRBV18 and TRBJ2-7; 8 positions match TRBD2. The V and J ends lost 3 bases and 2 bases, in that order; junction bases with no gene match: 0. Germline V CDR1 and CDR2: KGHSH, LQKENI. CDR3 length equals 13 residues. CDR3 loop: CASSPSGTYEQYF. In DNA, the CDR3 is TGTGCCAGCTCACCTAGCGGGACCTACGAGCAGTACTTC.

The rearrangement links TRBV27 to TRBJ1-4; 7 bases agree with TRBD1. This CDR3 has 15 amino acids. Trimming took 4 bases from V and 3 from J; bases not matched to a gene: 5. Germline values: CDR1 MNHEY, CDR2 SMNVEV (reference sequence). The CDR3 DNA sequence: TGTGCCAGCAGTTGGACAGGTGGGGCTAATGAAAAACTGTTTTTT. Residues: CASSWTGGANEKLFF.

The chain has TRBV28 and TRBJ2-2; possibly TRBD1 for D (6 bases). Trimming removed 2 bases at V and 7 bases at J, with 14 bases between. This CDR3 has 15 amino acids. CDR1 is MDHEN, CDR2 SYDVKM, per germline. The CDR3 coding sequence is TGTGCCAGCAGTTTAGGCTGGGGGCAGGGCGGGGAGCTGTTTTTT. Encoded protein: CASSLGWGQGGELFF.

V and J are TRBV4-1 and TRBJ2-5; the D gene is possibly TRBD2 (6 bases). With the DNA end fitting TRBJ2-7 better, the J assignment may be wrong. The CDR3 contains 16 residues. Germline-derived CDR1 and CDR2 are MGHRA and YSYEKL. CDR3 nucleotide sequence: TGCGCCAGCAGCTCAAGCCTGGCCGGGAGCTCCTACGAGCAGTACTTC. This codes for CASSSSLAGSSYEQYF.

The CDR3 spells CASSWTGGAYEQYF. CDR3 nucleotides: TGTGCCAGCAGTTGGACAGGGGGGGCCTACGAGCAGTACTTC. The chain is built from TRBV27 and TRBJ2-7; 10 nucleotides agree with TRBD1. Germline lookup yields CDR1 MNHEY and CDR2 SMNVEV (reference sequence). V dropped 4 bases and J dropped 2; count of bases not matched to a gene: 2. The CDR3 contains 14 residues.

The chain is built from TRBV5-1 and TRBJ2-1; maybe TRBD2 (6 bases). Trimming cost V 0 bases and J 4 bases, with 8 bases left between them. CDR3 length: 14 residues. CDR1 SGHRS and CDR2 YFSETQ come from the germline V gene. In DNA, the CDR3 is TGCGCCAGCAGCTTGGGACTAGAATACAATGAGCAGTTCTTC. Translated, it gives CASSLGLEYNEQFF.

This chain uses TRBV30 with TRBJ2-7; maybe TRBD2 (5 bases). The CDR3 length is 14 residues. Trimming cost V 5 bases and J 6 bases, with 20 bases left between them. The germline V gene encodes CDR1 GTSNPN and CDR2 SVGIG (reference sequence). CDR3 amino acids: CAWDAGGYSLEQYF. Written as DNA, the CDR3 is TGTGCCTGGGACGCGGGTGGGTACAGTCTCGAGCAGTACTTC.

This chain joins TRBV10-3 and TRBJ2-5, with 13 bases aligning to TRBD2. Germline-derived CDR1 and CDR2 are ENHRY and SYGVKD. This CDR3 region has 16 residues. V lost 0 bases to trimming and J lost 4 bases; unmatched junction nucleotides: 2. The CDR3 is CAISESTSGRRETQYF. CDR3 nucleotide sequence: TGTGCCATCAGTGAGTCGACTAGCGGGAGGCGAGAGACCCAGTACTTC.

The V gene is TRBV30, the J gene TRBJ1-6; the D gene is possibly TRBD1 (6 bases). The V and J ends lost 5 bases and 3 bases respectively, with 8 bases between them. Germline CDR1 and CDR2: GTSNPN and SVGIG (reference sequence). The CDR3 is 13 amino acids. In DNA, the CDR3 is TGTGCCTGGCACAGGGACTATAATTCACCCCTCCACTTT. Residues: CAWHRDYNSPLHF.

The chain couples TRBV18 to TRBJ2-5; 9 bases agree with TRBD2. Per the germline V gene, CDR1 is KGHSH and CDR2 is LQKENI. V dropped 6 bases and J dropped 5; count of bases not matched to a gene: 7. This CDR3 comprises 14 residues. CDR3 nucleotide sequence: TGTGCCAGCTCCCTTGGACTAGCGAGCGAGACCCAGTACTTC. It is translated as CASSLGLASETQYF.

V gene TRBV27 combines with J gene TRBJ2-1; 9 bases map to TRBD2. Germline V gene data show CDR1 as MNHEY and CDR2 as SMNVEV (reference sequence). V dropped 6 bases and J dropped 8; count of bases not matched to a gene: 8. This CDR3 contains 14 residues. The CDR3 DNA follows: TGTGCCAGCAGCCACCTAGCGGGAACTGATGAGCAGTTCTTC. Translation: CASSHLAGTDEQFF.

The gene calls are TRBV7-9 and TRBJ1-6, with 9 bases matching TRBD1. Germline CDR1 SEHNR, CDR2 FQNEAQ (reference sequence). Trimming at V came to 3 bases and at J to 8 bases, leaving 8 bases not matched to a gene. CDR3 length equals 16 residues. The CDR3: CASSLGYRQGDSPLHF. CDR3 DNA: TGTGCCAGCAGCTTGGGATATAGACAGGGGGATTCACCCCTCCACTTT.

This clone has only one observation. The chain is built from TRBV4-2 and TRBJ2-2; D might be TRBD2 (6 bases). The CDR3 loop spans 17 amino acids. Germline CDR1 LGHNA, CDR2 YNFKEQ. V gave up 1 base and J gave up 5 bases, with 17 bases separating them. DNA of the CDR3: TGTGCCAGCAGCCAAGTCGGTCTGGCGGGAAGTACCGGGGAGCTGTTTTTT. Amino acids: CASSQVGLAGSTGELFF.

This rearrangement joins TRBV29-1 to TRBJ2-1; possible D gene TRBD2, 5 bases. The CDR3 covers 15 residues. Germline lookup yields CDR1 SQVTM and CDR2 ANQGSEA. Trimming removed 0 bases from V and 1 base from J, with 10 bases in between. The CDR3 loop is CSVEEASRSYNEQFF. CDR3 DNA: TGCAGCGTTGAAGAGGCTAGCCGTTCCTACAATGAGCAGTTCTTC.

The chain recombines TRBV7-9 with TRBJ1-1, with 9 bases fitting TRBD1. The length of the CDR3 is 17 residues. V trimming: 2 bases; J trimming: 0 bases; junction bases outside the gene matches: 7. Germline loops: CDR1 SEHNR, CDR2 FQNEAQ (reference sequence). The CDR3 nucleotides read TGTGCCAGCAGCTTAACAAAGGGACAGGGTATGAACACTGAAGCTTTCTTT. Amino acids: CASSLTKGQGMNTEAFF. The variable domain in full, with the rest retrieved from reference TRBV7-9 and TRBJ1-1, is DTGVSQNPRHKITKRGQNVTFRCDPISEHNRLYWYRQTLGQGPEFLTYFQNEAQLEKSRLLSDRFSAERPKGSFSTLEIQRTEQGDSAMYLCASSLTKGQGMNTEAFFGQGTRLTVV.

The rearrangement uses TRBV19 and TRBJ2-7, with D possibly matching TRBD1 (5 bases). CDR3 size: 14 residues. V was shortened by 3 bases and J by 3 bases, with 12 bases between the two germline ends. CDR1 and CDR2 from the germline V gene are LNHDA and SQIVND (reference sequence). In DNA, the CDR3 is TGTGCCAGTAGTATCCAGGGTACTGTCTACGAGCAGTACTTC. This gives the protein CASSIQGTVYEQYF.

The rearrangement joins TRBV5-6 to TRBJ2-5, with TRBD1 as a possible D gene (6 bases). From germline, CDR1 is SGHDT and CDR2 YYEEEE. V lost 3 bases, J lost 1 base, and 13 bases lay in between. This CDR3 is 15 amino acids long. The CDR3 bases are TGTGCCAGCAGCTCTGGGACAAACGCCCAAGAGACCCAGTACTTC. It codes for CASSSGTNAQETQYF. Combining the CDR3 with reference TRBV5-6 and TRBJ2-5 gives the whole variable domain DAGVTQSPTHLIKTRGQQVTLRCSPKSGHDTVSWYQQALGQGPQFIFQYYEEEERQRGNFPDRFSGHQFPNYSSELNVNALLLGDSALYLCASSSGTNAQETQYFGPGTRLLVL.

This clone was detected only once. The CDR3 loop reads CASSGGPPGTLGSYEQYF. CDR3 nucleotide sequence: TGTGCCAGCAGTGGGGGGCCCCCCGGGACCCTGGGCTCCTACGAGCAGTACTTC. This chain joins TRBV6-1 and TRBJ2-7, with a tentative D call TRBD1 (6 bases). CDR1 and CDR2 (germline): MNHNS, SASEGT. This CDR3 region has 18 residues. V lost 4 bases and J lost 0, with 22 bases in between.

V is TRBV5-4 and J is TRBJ1-1; no clear D. Looked up from germline, CDR1 is SGHNT and CDR2 is YYREEE (reference sequence). The V gene lost 3 bases and the J gene lost 4 bases, with 13 bases spanning the gap. CDR3 length: 14 amino acids. The DNA of the CDR3 is TGTGCCAGCAGCTATGAAGCCGGGAGCACTGAAGCTTTCTTT. It yields the protein CASSYEAGSTEAFF.

The chain has TRBV10-3 and TRBJ2-1; D remains ambiguous. V was pared by 4 bases and J by 7 bases, with 14 bases between. CDR1 ENHRY and CDR2 SYGVKD come from the germline V gene. The length of the CDR3 is 14 residues. The CDR3 spells CAISASASNNEQFF. In DNA, the CDR3 is TGTGCCATCAGTGCCTCTGCTAGTAATAATGAGCAGTTCTTC.

The chain recombines TRBV12-5 with TRBJ2-5, with D possibly matching TRBD1 (5 bases). The CDR3 is 15 amino acids. The germline gives CDR1 LGHNT, CDR2 FRNRAP. The germline V and J ends were trimmed by 4 bases and 1 base, with 13 bases remaining between them. This CDR3 reads CASGYLLGPQETQYF. The DNA for the CDR3 is TGTGCTAGTGGTTACCTTTTGGGGCCCCAAGAGACCCAGTACTTC.

The rearrangement uses TRBV10-1 and TRBJ2-1; D may be TRBD2 (6 bases). Germline-derived CDR1 and CDR2 are WNHNN and SYGVQD (reference sequence). V gave up 3 bases and J gave up 5 bases, with 11 bases separating them. The CDR3 covers 14 residues. The CDR3 DNA sequence: TGCGCCAGCAGTGAAGGTAGCGGAGACAATGAGCAGTTCTTC. It yields the protein CASSEGSGDNEQFF.

The V gene is TRBV29-1, the J gene TRBJ1-2; TRBD1 matches 9 bases. The CDR3 totals 17 residues. The V and J ends lost 6 bases and 4 bases, in that order; junction bases with no gene match: 18. The germline V gene encodes CDR1 SQVTM and CDR2 ANQGSEA. The CDR3 nucleotides are TGCAGCGTGCGAACCGGGACAGGGAATCGAGAAGGCTATGGCTACACCTTC. Translating it yields CSVRTGTGNREGYGYTF.

In its sample, this clone was seen a few times. The V and J genes are TRBV15 and TRBJ2-3; 11 bases are a match to TRBD2. Trimming took 3 bases from V and 2 from J; bases not matched to a gene: 13. Germline V gene lookup returns CDR1 LNHNV and CDR2 YYDKDF (reference sequence). The CDR3 totals 19 residues. The CDR3 coding sequence is TGTGCCACCAGCAGTGGGGGACTAGCGGAAACCCTCCTCACAGATACGCAGTATTTT. It is translated as CATSSGGLAETLLTDTQYF.

The chain carries TRBV29-1 and TRBJ2-3; the D gene is possibly TRBD2 (5 bases). Trimming stripped 4 bases from V and 1 base from J, with 12 bases between. This CDR3 has 14 amino acids. Germline CDR1 reads SQVTM; CDR2 reads ANQGSEA. The CDR3 is CSVVSGYRTDTQYF. The CDR3 nucleotides are TGCAGCGTTGTTTCGGGGTACCGCACAGATACGCAGTATTTT.